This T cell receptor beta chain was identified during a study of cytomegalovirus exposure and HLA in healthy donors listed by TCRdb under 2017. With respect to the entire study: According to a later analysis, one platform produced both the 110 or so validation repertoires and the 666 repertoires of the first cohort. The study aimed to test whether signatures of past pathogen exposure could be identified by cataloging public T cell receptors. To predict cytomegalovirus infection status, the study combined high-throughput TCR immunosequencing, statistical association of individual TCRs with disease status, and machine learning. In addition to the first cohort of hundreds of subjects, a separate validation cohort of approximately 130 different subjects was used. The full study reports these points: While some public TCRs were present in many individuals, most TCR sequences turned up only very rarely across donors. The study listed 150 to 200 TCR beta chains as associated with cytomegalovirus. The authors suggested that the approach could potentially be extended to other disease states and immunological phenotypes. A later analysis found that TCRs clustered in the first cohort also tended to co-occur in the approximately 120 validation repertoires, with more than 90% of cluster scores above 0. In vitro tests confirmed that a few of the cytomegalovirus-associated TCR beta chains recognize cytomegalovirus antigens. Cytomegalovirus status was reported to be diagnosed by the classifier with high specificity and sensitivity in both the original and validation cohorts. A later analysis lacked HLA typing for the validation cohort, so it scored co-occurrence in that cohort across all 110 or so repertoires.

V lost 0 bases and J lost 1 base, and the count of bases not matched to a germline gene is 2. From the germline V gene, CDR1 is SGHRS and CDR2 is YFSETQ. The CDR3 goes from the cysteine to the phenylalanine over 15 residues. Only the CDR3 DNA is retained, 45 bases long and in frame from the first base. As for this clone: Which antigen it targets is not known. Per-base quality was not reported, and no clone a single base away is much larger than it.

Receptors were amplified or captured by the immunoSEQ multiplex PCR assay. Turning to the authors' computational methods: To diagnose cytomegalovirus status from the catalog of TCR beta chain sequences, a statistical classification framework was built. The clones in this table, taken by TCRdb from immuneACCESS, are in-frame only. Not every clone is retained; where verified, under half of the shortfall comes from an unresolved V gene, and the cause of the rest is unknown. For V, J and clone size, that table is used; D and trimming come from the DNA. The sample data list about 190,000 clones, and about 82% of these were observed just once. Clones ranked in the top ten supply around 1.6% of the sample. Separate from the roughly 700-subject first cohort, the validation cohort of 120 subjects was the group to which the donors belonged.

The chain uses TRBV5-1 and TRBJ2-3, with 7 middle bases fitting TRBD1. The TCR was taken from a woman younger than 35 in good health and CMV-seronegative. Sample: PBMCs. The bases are TGCGCCAGCAGCTTGGGGGACAGCCGCACAGATACGCAGTATTTT. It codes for CASSLGDSRTDTQYF.